These 26 T cell receptor beta chains came from one sample sequenced in a study of blood T cell repertoires in COVID-19. Assay used: immunoSEQ multiplex PCR; TCRdb lists only in-frame clones, some missing. The sample yields 250,000 to 350,000 clones, 80% to 85% seen once. Sequenced: peripheral blood. The receptors shown here come from a person aged 65 to 79 with COVID-19, enrolled during active disease.

The chain combines TRBV7-2 with TRBJ1-4; no reliable D call. The CDR3 spans 15 residues. V gave up 1 base and J gave up 4 bases, with 10 bases separating them. Germline values: CDR1 SGHTA, CDR2 FQGNSA. Written as DNA, the CDR3 is TGTGCCAGCAGCTTAGTAGTGTCTTATAATGAAAAACTGTTTTTT. As protein: CASSLVVSYNEKLFF.

This chain joins TRBV19 and TRBJ2-3, with 8 bases lining up with TRBD1. Per the germline V gene, CDR1 is LNHDA and CDR2 is SQIVND (reference sequence). After removal of 3 bases from V and 5 bases from J, the junction contained 4 bases not matched to a gene. This CDR3 is 14 amino acids long. The DNA for the CDR3 is TGTGCCAGTAGTATGAGACAGGGGCTAGATACGCAGTATTTT. It specifies CASSMRQGLDTQYF. The full variable domain, its missing parts supplied by reference TRBV19 and TRBJ2-3, is DGGITQSPKYLFRKEGQNVTLSCEQNLNHDAMYWYRQDPGQGLRLIYYSQIVNDFQKGDIAEGYSVSREKKESFPLTVTSAQKNPTAFYLCASSMRQGLDTQYFGPGTRLTVL.

There are a few counts of this clone. The chain carries TRBV4-1 and TRBJ2-2; D ambiguous. Germline loops: CDR1 MGHRA, CDR2 YSYEKL. The CDR3 has 11 residues. V was cut by 5 bases and J by 5 bases, with 3 bases left in between. As DNA, the CDR3 is TGCGCCAGCAGCTCAACCGGGGAGCTGTTTTTT. The encoded protein is CASSSTGELFF.

The chain employs TRBV19 and TRBJ1-6; possible D gene TRBD1, 6 bases. V lost 1 base and J lost 10, with 17 bases in between. CDR1 LNHDA and CDR2 SQIVND come from the germline V gene (reference sequence). The CDR3 contains 16 residues. CDR3 region: CASSIVTTGLTSPLHF. CDR3 nucleotides: TGTGCCAGTAGTATAGTAACTACAGGGTTGACGTCACCCCTCCACTTT.

This clone was seen only a few times. One junction end disagrees with the germline gene, perhaps due to a read error. The gene calls are TRBV7-9 and TRBJ1-5; weak D call: TRBD1 (6 bases). The CDR3 totals 14 residues. Germline V lookup: CDR1 SEHNR, CDR2 FQNEAQ (reference sequence). This CDR3 is CASSLGQQGEPQHF. The CDR3 nucleotides are TGTGCCAGCAGTTTAGGACAGCAAGGAGAGCCCCAGCATTTT. The complete variable domain, with remaining parts taken from reference TRBV7-9 and TRBJ1-5, reads DTGVSQNPRHKITKRGQNVTFRCDPISEHNRLYWYRQTLGQGPEFLTYFQNEAQLEKSRLLSDRFSAERPKGSFSTLEIQRTEQGDSAMYLCASSLGQQGEPQHFGDGTRLSIL.

The chain links TRBV19 to TRBJ1-1, with unresolved D. Germline V gene data show CDR1 as LNHDA and CDR2 as SQIVND (reference sequence). V was shortened by 9 bases and J by 5 bases, with 16 bases between the two germline ends. The CDR3 consists of 13 residues. For the CDR3, the DNA is TGTGCCAGCAGATTCCTCGGGGTAACTGAAGCTTTCTTT. Its translation is CASRFLGVTEAFF.

This chain uses TRBV27 with TRBJ1-4; 7 bases fit TRBD1. Losses at the gene ends were 4 bases for V and 8 bases for J; bases not matched to a gene: 7. CDR3 length equals 14 residues. The germline gives CDR1 MNHEY, CDR2 SMNVEV (reference sequence). CDR3 DNA: TGTGCCAGCAGTTCCGCAGGGGGTCGAGAAAAACTGTTTTTT. The encoded protein is CASSSAGGREKLFF.

The chain uses TRBV7-9 and TRBJ2-1; TRBD2 aligns across 12 bases. The germline V gene has CDR1 SEHNR and CDR2 FQNEAQ (reference sequence). The V segment lost 4 bases and the J segment 1 base; nucleotides outside the gene matches: 5. The CDR3 has 17 amino acids. The CDR3 is CASSSRLAGVSYNEQFF. Here the CDR3 DNA reads TGTGCCAGCAGCTCTCGACTAGCGGGAGTATCCTACAATGAGCAGTTCTTC.

This sequence joins TRBV2 and TRBJ2-4; D may be TRBD2 (6 bases). The CDR3 is made up of 14 amino acids. Trimming left V 4 bases short and J 6 bases short, with 13 bases between. The germline V gene has CDR1 SNHLY and CDR2 FYNNEI. CDR3 protein: CASSGGGKGNIQYF. The CDR3 nucleotides read TGTGCCAGCAGTGGAGGAGGGAAAGGAAACATTCAGTACTTC.

The chain has TRBV7-2 and TRBJ1-1; 11 positions match TRBD1. The CDR3 consists of 13 residues. Losses at the gene ends were 3 bases for V and 7 bases for J; bases not matched to a gene: 1. Looked up from germline, CDR1 is SGHTA and CDR2 is FQGNSA. The CDR3 DNA reads TGTGCCAGCAGCTTCGGGACAGGGGGTGAAGCTTTCTTT. Encoded protein: CASSFGTGGEAFF.

This sequence joins TRBV5-1 and TRBJ2-2; D remains ambiguous. Trimming cost V 4 bases and J 5 bases, with 9 bases left between them. This CDR3 comprises 13 residues. CDR1 is SGHRS and CDR2 is YFSETQ in the germline V gene. The CDR3 sequence is CASSATETGELFF. CDR3 nucleotides: TGCGCCAGCAGCGCCACTGAGACCGGGGAGCTGTTTTTT. The full variable domain, rest sourced from reference TRBV5-1 and TRBJ2-2, is KAGVTQTPRYLIKTRGQQVTLSCSPISGHRSVSWYQQTPGQGLQFLFEYFSETQRNKGNFPGRFSGRQFSNSRSEMNVSTLELGDSALYLCASSATETGELFFGEGSRLTVL.

This clone was picked up many times. This chain links TRBV6-5 with TRBJ2-7; unclear D gene. Trimming took 7 bases from V and 3 from J, leaving 4 bases between them. Germline V gene sequence: CDR1 MNHEY, CDR2 SVGAGI. CDR3 length: 10 amino acids. CDR3 amino acids: CASNSYEQYF. CDR3 DNA sequence: TGTGCCAGCAACAGCTACGAGCAGTACTTC.

There are a few counts of this clone. The chain links TRBV29-1 to TRBJ1-2; D is ambiguous. Trimming stripped 1 base from V and 6 bases from J, with 9 bases between. The germline V gene encodes CDR1 SQVTM and CDR2 ANQGSEA. This CDR3 is built from 12 residues. As DNA, the CDR3 is TGCAGCGTTGAAGCGTCCGGTAATGGCTACACCTTC. Translating gives CSVEASGNGYTF.

This chain links TRBV6-5 with TRBJ2-1; 10 bases are shared with TRBD2. There are 14 residues in the CDR3. The germline V gene has CDR1 MNHEY and CDR2 SVGAGI. The junction had 4 bases not matched to a gene; V was cut back by 5 bases and J by 6 bases. The CDR3 protein is CASSPPSGSNEQFF. The CDR3 nucleotides are TGTGCCAGCAGTCCCCCTAGCGGGAGCAATGAGCAGTTCTTC.

The chain links TRBV5-4 to TRBJ2-1, with TRBD2 identical over 12 bases. From germline, CDR1 is SGHNT and CDR2 YYREEE (reference sequence). J was trimmed by 4 bases and V by 0 bases; bases with no gene match: 8. This CDR3 is built from 18 residues. CDR3 residues: CASSLDASGRAPYNEQFF. The CDR3 nucleotides read TGTGCCAGCAGCTTGGATGCTAGCGGGAGGGCCCCGTACAATGAGCAGTTCTTC. Together with reference TRBV5-4 and TRBJ2-1, the CDR3 gives the full variable domain: ETGVTQSPTHLIKTRGQQVTLRCSSQSGHNTVSWYQQALGQGPQFIFQYYREEENGRGNFPPRFSGLQFPNYSSELNVNALELDDSALYLCASSLDASGRAPYNEQFFGPGTRLTVL.

V gene TRBV7-2 combines with J gene TRBJ2-1, with 7 bases fitting TRBD2. From germline, CDR1 is SGHTA and CDR2 FQGNSA. This CDR3 is 15 amino acids long. J lost 0 bases, V lost 3 bases, and 2 bases had no gene match. The CDR3 sequence: CASSFGGSSYNEQFF. CDR3 coding DNA: TGTGCCAGCAGCTTCGGCGGGAGCTCCTACAATGAGCAGTTCTTC. The full variable domain, its missing parts supplied by reference TRBV7-2 and TRBJ2-1, is GAGVSQSPSNKVTEKGKDVELRCDPISGHTALYWYRQSLGQGLEFLIYFQGNSAPDKSGLPSDRFSAERTGGSVSTLTIQRTQQEDSAVYLCASSFGGSSYNEQFFGPGTRLTVL.

The chain recombines TRBV18 with TRBJ1-1; D is unresolved. The CDR3 covers 15 residues. The V end was cut by 1 base, the J end by 1 base, with 10 bases between. Per germline, CDR1 KGHSH and CDR2 LQKENI. For the CDR3, the DNA is TGTGCCAGCTCACCACTATCCGACTGGAACACTGAAGCTTTCTTT. This encodes CASSPLSDWNTEAFF.

The CDR3, as DNA: TGTGCCAGCAGCTTAAGTGCAACCGGGAGCAATCAGCCCCAGCATTTT. Translating gives CASSLSATGSNQPQHF. This chain uses TRBV7-9 with TRBJ1-5; D is ambiguous. The V end lost 2 bases, the J end lost 1 base, and 12 bases lay between the germline ends. There are 16 residues in the CDR3. Germline V gives CDR1 SEHNR, CDR2 FQNEAQ (reference sequence).

The genes are TRBV6-4 and TRBJ1-1, with D hard to call. Germline CDR1 reads MRHNA; CDR2 reads SNTAGT. CDR3 length: 13 amino acids. V dropped 4 bases and J dropped 3 bases, with 9 bases sitting between them. CDR3 nucleotides: TGTGCCAGCAGTGTACCGCGGGACACTGAAGCTTTCTTT. This encodes CASSVPRDTEAFF.

CDR3 DNA sequence: TGTGCCAGCACCTCCGGACAGGGGTATGGCTACACCTTC. Protein: CASTSGQGYGYTF. The rearrangement joins TRBV9 to TRBJ1-2; TRBD1 agrees at 9 bases. The CDR3 length is 13 residues. The trim removed 6 bases at V and 5 bases at J, leaving 5 bases unmatched. In germline, CDR1 is SGDLS, CDR2 YYNGEE.

CDR3 in amino acids: CASSMGGVVPHNEQFF. The CDR3 DNA reads as TGTGCCAGCAGCATGGGGGGGGTTGTCCCCCACAATGAGCAGTTCTTC. The chain couples TRBV13 to TRBJ2-1; 7 bases match TRBD2. Per germline, CDR1 PRHDT and CDR2 FYEKMQ (reference sequence). The J segment lost 5 bases and the V segment lost 5 bases, leaving 12 bases of the junction unmatched. The CDR3 extends over 16 amino acids. Based on the CDR3 plus reference TRBV13 and TRBJ2-1, the full variable domain is AAGVIQSPRHLIKEKRETATLKCYPIPRHDTVYWYQQGPGQDPQFLISFYEKMQSDKGSIPDRFSAQQFSDYHSELNMSSLELGDSALYFCASSMGGVVPHNEQFFGPGTRLTVL.

This clone was counted once. CDR3: CASSAGLLGDRDNSPLHF. The CDR3 region has the DNA TGCGCCAGCAGCGCCGGACTGCTCGGGGACAGGGATAATTCACCCCTCCACTTT. This sequence joins TRBV5-1 and TRBJ1-6; 9 bases fit TRBD1. The V segment lost 4 bases and the J segment 5 bases; nucleotides outside the gene matches: 13. CDR3 length: 18 residues. CDR1 SGHRS and CDR2 YFSETQ come from the germline V gene.

The V and J genes are TRBV4-2 and TRBJ2-3; D unresolved. V was pared by 5 bases and J by 4 bases, with 13 bases between. The length of the CDR3 is 14 residues. The V gene's germline CDR1 is LGHNA and CDR2 YNFKEQ. In nucleotides, the CDR3 is TGTGCCAGCAGCACAGCCCTTGTGGCAGATACGCAGTATTTT. Translation gives CASSTALVADTQYF.

The CDR3 coding sequence is TGTGCCTGGAGGTCGCTTCTGACTAGCGTATTCAGCTCCTACAATGAGCAGTTCTTC. This sequence encodes CAWRSLLTSVFSSYNEQFF. The chain uses TRBV30 and TRBJ2-1; 8 bases align to TRBD2. The CDR3 runs 19 residues. Per the germline V gene, CDR1 is GTSNPN and CDR2 is SVGIG (reference sequence). V lost 3 bases, J lost 0 bases, and 16 bases stayed unmatched.

The chain carries TRBV6-6 and TRBJ2-7; D is possibly TRBD2 (5 bases). V lost 4 bases to trimming and J lost 3 bases, with 7 bases between them. Looked up from germline, CDR1 is MNHNY and CDR2 is SVGAGI (reference sequence). The CDR3 is made up of 12 amino acids. The CDR3 sequence: CASSFGSYEQYF. DNA for the CDR3: TGTGCCAGCAGTTTTGGGAGCTACGAGCAGTACTTC.

The V gene is TRBV3-1 (or the pseudogene TRBV3-2), the J gene TRBJ2-5; 7 nucleotides line up with TRBD2. The CDR3 totals 15 residues. After removal of 7 bases from V and 2 bases from J, the junction contained 10 bases not matched to a gene. Per the germline V gene, CDR1 is LGHDT and CDR2 is YNNKEL (reference sequence). The DNA of the CDR3 is TGTGCCAGCACGCAAGTGGGGGGGTATCAAGAGACCCAGTACTTC. Translating it yields CASTQVGGYQETQYF.